Presented here are 7 T cell receptor beta chains from one specimen sequenced in a study of blood T cell repertoires in COVID-19. Here immunoSEQ multiplex PCR was the method, and the copy in TCRdb shows in-frame clones only, minus some. This table holds 180,000 or so clones, roughly 86% found once. Material: PBMCs or T cells enriched from blood (not recorded which). The receptors were sampled from a woman aged 25-40 years who had recovered from COVID-19.

The chain combines TRBV11-2 with TRBJ2-7; D may be TRBD2 (5 bases). CDR3 length: 15 amino acids. The germline V gene encodes CDR1 SGHAT and CDR2 FQNNGV. The V end lost 0 bases, the J end lost 4 bases, and 13 bases lay between the germline ends. Written as DNA, the CDR3 is TGTGCCAGCAGCTTAGATTACACTCCGGGATACGAGCAGTACTTC. It translates to CASSLDYTPGYEQYF.

The J gene is TRBJ2-7, the V gene TRBV28; the D is unclear. With 8 bases removed from V and 2 bases from J, the gap between germline ends came to 10 bases. The V gene's germline CDR1 is MDHEN and CDR2 SYDVKM. The CDR3 length is 12 residues. The CDR3 region has the DNA TGTGCCAGCTGCTATGGTGCCTACGAGCAGTACTTC. Protein sequence: CASCYGAYEQYF. Together with reference TRBV28 and TRBJ2-7, the CDR3 gives the full variable domain: DVKVTQSSRYLVKRTGEKVFLECVQDMDHENMFWYRQDPGLGLRLIYFSYDVKMKEKGDIPEGYSVSREKKERFSLILESASTNQTSMYLCASCYGAYEQYFGPGTRLTVT.

The genes are TRBV27 and TRBJ1-2; D call uncertain. V shed 3 bases and J shed 1 base, with 9 bases lying between them. The V gene's germline CDR1 is MNHEY and CDR2 SMNVEV (reference sequence). This CDR3 is 14 amino acids long. CDR3 nucleotide sequence: TGTGCCAGCAGTTTGGAGCCGGTTAACTATGGCTACACCTTC. Translation: CASSLEPVNYGYTF.

The chain recombines TRBV18 with TRBJ2-7, with 13 bases that match TRBD2. The length of the CDR3 is 17 residues. The trim removed 1 base at V and 7 bases at J, leaving 10 bases unmatched. CDR1 and CDR2 from the germline V gene are KGHSH and LQKENI. The DNA for the CDR3 is TGTGCCAGCTCACCACGCCAGGGACTAGCGGGACAACAGGAGCAGTACTTC. The encoded protein is CASSPRQGLAGQQEQYF.

This clone was found once. The rearrangement links TRBV6-5 to TRBJ1-5; tentative D call: TRBD1 (5 bases). Germline lookup yields CDR1 MNHEY and CDR2 SVGAGI. V lost 4 bases to trimming and J lost 12 bases, with 10 bases between them. The CDR3 has 11 amino acids. CDR3 residues: CASSLEGRQHF. In DNA, the CDR3 is TGTGCCAGCAGTTTGGAGGGGCGCCAGCATTTT.

A few counts support this clone. This sequence joins TRBV28 and TRBJ1-2; D might be TRBD1 (6 bases). Per germline, CDR1 MDHEN and CDR2 SYDVKM. The CDR3 contains 13 residues. Trimming stripped 2 bases from V and 4 bases from J, with 8 bases between. The CDR3 sequence is CASSLGQTYGYTF. CDR3 bases: TGTGCCAGCAGTTTAGGACAGACCTATGGCTACACCTTC.

The chain uses TRBV5-6 and TRBJ2-3; 11 bases agree with TRBD2. The CDR3 runs 16 residues. Looked up from germline, CDR1 is SGHDT and CDR2 is YYEEEE. The V gene end was trimmed by 2 bases and the J gene end by 6 bases; junction bases not matched to a gene: 8. The CDR3 DNA sequence: TGTGCCAGCAGCTTTATAGCGGGAGGGCTTAAGGATACGCAGTATTTT. Protein product: CASSFIAGGLKDTQYF.